Presented here are 7 T cell receptor beta chains from one specimen sequenced in a study of cytomegalovirus exposure and HLA in healthy donors. The PCR made use of 60 Vbeta and 13 Jbeta primers. The table came from immunoSEQ multiplex PCR; TCRdb's copy has only in-frame clones and leaves some out. This table holds about 120,000 clones, roughly 70% found once. Sequencing was carried out using PBMCs. All receptors derive from a woman aged 40 to 55 in good health and CMV-seropositive.

This clone occurred a few times. This chain uses TRBV2 with TRBJ1-2, with 7 bases fitting TRBD1. The germline V gene encodes CDR1 SNHLY and CDR2 FYNNEI. CDR3 length equals 14 residues. Unmatched junction bases numbered 8, after V lost 2 bases and J lost 8 bases. The CDR3 is CASSENFRQGGYTF. The CDR3 nucleotides read TGTGCCAGCAGTGAAAATTTTAGACAGGGAGGCTACACCTTC.

J is TRBJ2-6 and V is TRBV7-2, with 7 bases aligning to TRBD1. The length of the CDR3 is 15 residues. V lost 3 bases and J lost 4; bases outside the gene matches: 3. Germline V gives CDR1 SGHTA, CDR2 FQGNSA. For the CDR3, the DNA is TGTGCCAGCAGCTTGACAGGGACCGGGGCCAACGTCCTGACTTTC. It codes for CASSLTGTGANVLTF.

This chain uses TRBV19 with TRBJ1-2, with 7 positions matching TRBD1. CDR3 length equals 17 residues. Per the germline V gene, CDR1 is LNHDA and CDR2 is SQIVND (reference sequence). V was pared by 1 base and J by 4 bases, with 12 bases of the junction left unmatched. This CDR3 is CASSIGIDRELGYGYTF. The CDR3 nucleotides read TGTGCCAGTAGTATAGGGATCGACAGGGAGCTTGGCTATGGCTACACCTTC.

DNA of the CDR3: TGTGCCAGCAGCTTGGGCCAGTCGACAGACGGAAACACCATATATTTT. The encoded protein is CASSLGQSTDGNTIYF. V is TRBV5-4 and J is TRBJ1-3; D is perhaps TRBD1 (5 bases). Trimming stripped 0 bases from V and 4 bases from J, with 14 bases between. In germline, CDR1 is SGHNT, CDR2 YYREEE (reference sequence). CDR3 size: 16 residues.

The chain links TRBV6-1 to TRBJ1-2, with unresolved D. The CDR3 is made up of 17 amino acids. Germline CDR1 reads MNHNS; CDR2 reads SASEGT. Trimming shortened V by 4 bases and J by 1 base, and 19 bases separated the two germline ends. CDR3 sequence (DNA): TGTGCCAGCAGTGCCACAGCCCCCACCAGTTTTAACTATGGCTACACCTTC. This translates into CASSATAPTSFNYGYTF.

This rearrangement joins TRBV6-5 to TRBJ1-2, with 7 bases that match TRBD1. CDR1 MNHEY and CDR2 SVGAGI come from the germline V gene. The CDR3 has 15 amino acids. V was clipped by 0 bases and J by 5 bases; unmatched bases: 6. In DNA form, the CDR3 reads TGTGCCAGCAGTTACTCGATGACAGGGCGGTATGGCTACACCTTC. It is translated as CASSYSMTGRYGYTF.

The gene calls are TRBV7-2 and TRBJ2-5; D not certain. Germline V gene sequence: CDR1 SGHTA, CDR2 FQGNSA. Trimming stripped 5 bases from V and 1 base from J, with 8 bases between. There are 13 residues in the CDR3. CDR3 residues: CASSTPTQETQYF. CDR3 in DNA: TGTGCCAGCAGCACTCCTACCCAAGAGACCCAGTACTTC. Full variable domain (remainder filled in from reference TRBV7-2 and TRBJ2-5): GAGVSQSPSNKVTEKGKDVELRCDPISGHTALYWYRQSLGQGLEFLIYFQGNSAPDKSGLPSDRFSAERTGGSVSTLTIQRTQQEDSAVYLCASSTPTQETQYFGPGTRLLVL.